This T cell receptor (beta chain) derives from a study of OX40 agonist ivuxolimab in advanced cancers. Study as a whole: Patients were infused with ivuxolimab every 2 weeks at 0.01 to 10 mg/kg.

Remarks on this clone: Its antigen is not identified.

Study findings and constraints: Also showing low normalized T-cell clonal expansion were some of the nonresponders.

Using immunoSEQ multiplex PCR, the repertoire was profiled, and TCRdb retains in-frame clones only, with some absent. The data hold 80,000 to 100,000 clones, with around 90% observed a single time. Deletions cut 2 bases from V and 4 bases from J, with 12 bases between. The CDR3 has 14 residues. CDR1 SGHDT and CDR2 YYEEEE come from the germline V gene. The J gene is TRBJ1-2, the V gene TRBV5-6; D not certain. Sequencing was performed on CD4+ or CD8+ T cells sorted from blood, taken in a trial of the OX40 agonist ivuxolimab. The sequence derives from an adult with an advanced solid tumor such as melanoma, head and neck, liver or kidney cancer. The CDR3 DNA follows: TGTGCCAGCAGCTTAAAGGACGCTCGCTATGGCTACACCTTC. Translated: CASSLKDARYGYTF.